This T cell receptor (beta chain) was retrieved from a study of cytomegalovirus exposure and HLA in healthy donors. At the level of the study: Among roughly 180 million T cells, an earlier analysis found 90 million to 130 million unique TCR beta sequences. Notes on the study in general: On later analysis, the bulk of CMV-associated TCR beta chains appeared to be HLA-restricted. Among TCR beta chains of equal frequency, HLA-associated ones were more clonally expanded in a later analysis.

The PCR ran on 60 Vbeta and 13 Jbeta primers. Sequenced by immunoSEQ multiplex PCR; TCRdb stores in-frame clones only, minus some. This sample has approximately 95,000 clones, with 78% found just once. With regard to this clone: Its matching antigen is unknown.

CDR1 is LNHDA, CDR2 SQIVND, per germline (reference sequence). CDR3 length equals 14 residues. V shed 4 bases and J shed 5 bases, with 12 bases lying between them. The chain carries TRBV19 and TRBJ1-5, with D perhaps matching TRBD1 (6 bases). This TCR was sampled from a woman aged 40 to 50 in good health and CMV-seropositive. Sample: PBMCs. CDR3 sequence (DNA): TGTGCCAGTAGTACCCAGGGGAGAGATCAGCCCCAGCATTTT. Translation: CASSTQGRDQPQHF.